A selection of T cell receptor beta chains follows, all from one sample in a study of blood T cells in healthy people across ages. TCRdb itself ran the 5' RACE reads through MiXCR, one entry per CDR3 protein. The table lists about 750,000 distinct CDR3 sequences, roughly 50% of them singletons. The sequencing sample was made of blood. These receptors all come from a man older than 75 in good health. CDR3s include the opening cysteine and the closing phenylalanine or tryptophan. D genes are given only for firm matches. The listing skips clone size in some rows; elsewhere it reads once, few, many or a size class.

cdr3_length	j_call	v_call	clone_size	d_call	cdr3_nt	cdr3_aa
13	TRBJ2-4	TRBV20-1	few	.	TGCAGTGCTGACCGGGAAGCCAAAAACATTCAGTACTTC	CSADREAKNIQYF
15	TRBJ2-3	TRBV2	.	.	TGTGCCAGCAGTGAACGTTCGCTAGGTAGGGATACGCAGTATTTT	CASSERSLGRDTQYF
13	TRBJ2-2	TRBV5-1	few	TRBD1	TGCGCCAGCAGCCCGACAGGGGCCGGGGAGCTGTTTTTT	CASSPTGAGELFF
15	TRBJ1-1	TRBV29-1	once	.	TGCAGCGCGTTGCGGCCAGGGGCAAGAAGCACTGAAGCTTTCTTT	CSALRPGARSTEAFF
13	TRBJ1-2	TRBV2	many	.	TGTGCCTCCAGGGTAGGCCCTAACTATGGCTACACCTTC	CASRVGPNYGYTF
17	TRBJ2-1	TRBV20-1	.	.	TGCAGTGCTAGACCCCAAGACGGGTCAACTCCTATCAATGAGCAGTTCTTC	CSARPQDGSTPINEQFF
16	TRBJ2-7	TRBV20-1	.	.	TGCAGTGCGCCCTCCTGGGGGTCTGGGCGGATGTACGAGCAGTACTTC	CSAPSWGSGRMYEQYF
14	TRBJ1-2	TRBV29-1	few	.	TGCAGCGTTGGGTGGCAGGGGCGACACTATGGCTACACCTTC	CSVGWQGRHYGYTF
13	TRBJ2-1	TRBV30	once	.	TGTGCCTGGAGTGTCGGGGGCGGCAATGAGCAGTTCTTC	CAWSVGGGNEQFF
16	TRBJ2-5	TRBV6-5	few	TRBD1	TGTGCCAGCAGTTACGGACTCGGGACAGGGGAAGAGACCCAGTACTTC	CASSYGLGTGEETQYF
14	TRBJ2-1	TRBV7-9	once	TRBD1	TGTGCCAGCAGCCCGTGGGACAGGACACACGAGCAGTTCTTC	CASSPWDRTHEQFF
15	TRBJ2-6	TRBV7-9	.	.	TGTGCCAGCAGCCGTCCGGATTTGGTGGCCAACGTCCTGACTTTC	CASSRPDLVANVLTF
13	TRBJ2-1	TRBV29-1	.	.	TGCAGCTTCCACAGGGAAACTTACAATGGGCAGTTCTTC	CSFHRETYNGQFF
14	TRBJ2-3	TRBV20-1	.	TRBD2	TGCAGTGCTAGATTTAGCGGGGGACGTGATCCGCAGTATTTT	CSARFSGGRDPQYF
14	TRBJ2-5	TRBV5-1	few	.	TGCGCCAGCAGCTTGGAAGGTTTCCAAGAGACCCAGTACTTC	CASSLEGFQETQYF
14	TRBJ2-3	TRBV20-1	many	.	TGCAGTGCTAGAGATCTTGATGGAGGTGATACGCAGTATTTT	CSARDLDGGDTQYF
13	TRBJ1-1	TRBV6-6	few	.	TGTGCCAGCAGCCCAGGGTGGTACACTGAAGCTTTCTTT	CASSPGWYTEAFF
14	TRBJ2-7	TRBV3-1	.	TRBD2	TGTGCCAGCAGATTTAGCGGGAGCACCTACGAGCAGTACTTC	CASRFSGSTYEQYF
14	TRBJ2-2	TRBV5-1	.	.	TGCGCCAGCAGCTTACAGGGCGACACCGGGGAGCTGTTTTTT	CASSLQGDTGELFF
15	TRBJ1-2	TRBV6-5	few	TRBD1	TGTGCCAGCAGTCCCCGGGACAGTCACCCCTATGGCTACACCTTC	CASSPRDSHPYGYTF
14	TRBJ2-1	TRBV20-1	.	TRBD2	TGCAGTGCTTTTCGGACTAGCGGTAACAATGAGCAGTTCTTC	CSAFRTSGNNEQFF
13	TRBJ2-7	TRBV29-1	few	.	TGCAGCGTTGAAGATCTCCCAGGCTACGAGCAGTACTTC	CSVEDLPGYEQYF
16	TRBJ2-1	TRBV2	.	TRBD2	TGTGCCAGCAACCCCTTTAGCGGGAAGATCTACAATGAGCAGTTCTTC	CASNPFSGKIYNEQFF